These 30 T cell receptor beta chains originate from one sample sequenced in a study of blood T cell repertoires in COVID-19 (dated by TCRdb to 2019 to 2021). The library was built by means of the immunoSEQ multiplex PCR assay. The immuneACCESS repertoire file appears here via TCRdb, limited to in-frame rearrangements. These files lack a portion of the clones; in checked studies, under half of the deficit traces to unresolved V genes, and the cause of the others is not known. Here the sample has around 130,000 clones; roughly 84% occur a single time. The top ten clones comprise 17% of the sample. Sequenced input: peripheral blood. The receptors shown here come from an elderly woman with acute or convalescent COVID-19.

This clone was detected ten times or more. The V call is TRBV25-1, the J call TRBJ1-6; tentatively, D is TRBD1 (6 bases). Trimming cost V 1 base and J 8 bases, with 9 bases left between them. The CDR3 is 14 amino acids. Germline V CDR1 and CDR2: MGHDK, SYGVNS. In nucleotides, the CDR3 is TGTGCCAGCAGTGAATTAGACAGGTATTCACCCCTCCACTTT. Residues: CASSELDRYSPLHF.

This sequence joins TRBV29-1 and TRBJ2-7; 9 nucleotides match TRBD1. Germline V gene lookup returns CDR1 SQVTM and CDR2 ANQGSEA. The CDR3 is made up of 13 amino acids. V lost 6 bases to trimming and J lost 4 bases; unmatched junction nucleotides: 7. The CDR3 sequence is CSVVGQGFYEQYF. The DNA of the CDR3 is TGCAGCGTGGTTGGACAGGGGTTTTACGAGCAGTACTTC.

The CDR3 DNA is TGTGCCAGCAGCTCGACAGGTGGCAATGAAAAACTGTTTTTT. Translation: CASSSTGGNEKLFF. The chain links TRBV7-9 to TRBJ1-4, with D possibly matching TRBD1 (6 bases). The germline V gene encodes CDR1 SEHNR and CDR2 FQNEAQ (reference sequence). The CDR3 length is 14 residues. V gave up 4 bases and J gave up 5 bases, with 11 bases separating them. The full variable domain, with the rest looked up from reference TRBV7-9 and TRBJ1-4, is DTGVSQNPRHKITKRGQNVTFRCDPISEHNRLYWYRQTLGQGPEFLTYFQNEAQLEKSRLLSDRFSAERPKGSFSTLEIQRTEQGDSAMYLCASSSTGGNEKLFFGSGTQLSVL.

The sample holds a few counts of this clone. The chain carries TRBV11-2 and TRBJ2-5; TRBD2 agrees at 7 bases. The CDR3 has 15 amino acids. V shed 5 bases and J 0 bases; nucleotides not matched to a gene: 6. Germline CDR1 SGHAT, CDR2 FQNNGV. The CDR3 spells CASSRLLANQETQYF. CDR3 coding DNA: TGTGCCAGCAGCCGCCTACTAGCGAACCAAGAGACCCAGTACTTC.

The CDR3 sequence: CASSLDRGGAGANVLTF. CDR3 nucleotides: TGTGCCAGCAGCTTGGATCGGGGAGGGGCTGGGGCCAACGTCCTGACTTTC. The V call is TRBV5-6, the J call TRBJ2-6, with 7 positions matching TRBD2. The CDR3 is 17 amino acids. Trimming removed 0 bases from V and 2 bases from J; junction bases left unmatched: 5. The germline CDR1 and CDR2 sequences are SGHDT and YYEEEE.

J is TRBJ2-1 and V is TRBV18, with D tentatively TRBD1 (5 bases). With 3 bases removed from V and 8 bases from J, the gap between germline ends came to 11 bases. CDR1 KGHSH and CDR2 LQKENI come from the germline V gene. CDR3 size: 13 residues. The CDR3 protein is CASSPAGMDEQFF. Written as DNA, the CDR3 is TGTGCCAGCTCACCGGCAGGGATGGATGAGCAGTTCTTC. Looking up the rest from reference TRBV18 and TRBJ2-1 gives the full variable domain: NAGVMQNPRHLVRRRGQEARLRCSPMKGHSHVYWYRQLPEEGLKFMVYLQKENIIDESGMPKERFSAEFPKEGPSILRIQQVVRGDSAAYFCASSPAGMDEQFFGPGTRLTVL.

The chain links TRBV15 to TRBJ2-7; tentatively, D is TRBD1 (6 bases). Trimming took 5 bases from V and 0 from J, leaving 17 bases between them. Germline lookup yields CDR1 LNHNV and CDR2 YYDKDF (reference sequence). This CDR3 is 16 amino acids long. The CDR3 bases are TGTGCCACCAGCCCCACCCGACAGGCAATCTCCTACGAGCAGTACTTC. Translation: CATSPTRQAISYEQYF.

The gene calls are TRBV20-1 and TRBJ2-7; the match to TRBD2 covers 10 bases. Germline V gives CDR1 DFQATT, CDR2 SNEGSKA (reference sequence). The CDR3 contains 15 residues. Germline trimming cut 3 bases from V and 5 bases from J; bases unmatched to any gene: 10. The CDR3 protein is CSASMSGRDFDEQYF. The CDR3 DNA follows: TGCAGTGCTAGTATGAGCGGGAGGGATTTCGACGAGCAGTACTTC.

The gene calls are TRBV18 and TRBJ2-1, with D hard to call. CDR1 KGHSH and CDR2 LQKENI come from the germline V gene. This CDR3 is built from 12 residues. V lost 4 bases to trimming and J lost 9 bases, with 10 bases between them. The CDR3 DNA follows: TGTGCCAGCTCACAGCAGGCGTCTGAGCAGTTCTTC. It specifies CASSQQASEQFF.

The genes are TRBV12-5 and TRBJ1-2, with D perhaps TRBD1 (6 bases). Germline V lookup: CDR1 LGHNT, CDR2 FRNRAP. V lost 6 bases and J 4 bases, leaving 18 bases between the germline ends. The CDR3 is made up of 15 amino acids. This CDR3 is CASGLGQRFGYGYTF. As DNA, the CDR3 is TGTGCTAGTGGACTCGGACAGCGCTTCGGCTATGGCTACACCTTC.

The chain joins TRBV6-5 to TRBJ1-1, with no clear D. V lost 7 bases to trimming and J lost 2 bases, with 14 bases between them. Germline CDR1 reads MNHEY; CDR2 reads SVGAGI. CDR3 size: 14 residues. The CDR3: CASILETANTEAFF. For the CDR3, the DNA is TGTGCCAGCATACTAGAAACAGCCAACACTGAAGCTTTCTTT.

This clone was observed a few times. The rearrangement uses TRBV5-1 and TRBJ2-7; 7 bases map to TRBD1. The CDR3 has 15 residues. V shed 2 bases and J 5 bases; nucleotides not matched to a gene: 10. Germline CDR1 reads SGHRS; CDR2 reads YFSETQ. The CDR3 spells CASSFWGDRDHEQYF. The DNA for the CDR3 is TGCGCCAGCAGCTTTTGGGGAGACAGGGATCACGAGCAGTACTTC.

V usage is TRBV7-9 and J usage is TRBJ1-5; 8 bases line up with TRBD1. Germline-derived CDR1 and CDR2 are SEHNR and FQNEAQ (reference sequence). The V segment lost 4 bases and the J segment 2 bases; nucleotides outside the gene matches: 10. The CDR3 is 17 residues long. CDR3 protein: CASSSSGTGGGNQPQHF. The CDR3 nucleotides are TGTGCCAGCAGCTCGTCAGGGACAGGTGGGGGCAATCAGCCCCAGCATTTT.

This clone was observed a few times. The chain has TRBV11-2 and TRBJ1-2; TRBD1 matches 8 bases. After removal of 4 bases from V and 6 bases from J, the junction contained 10 bases not matched to a gene. CDR1 and CDR2 from the germline V gene are SGHAT and FQNNGV. The CDR3 contains 15 residues. This CDR3 reads CASSSGGTGFHGYTF. The CDR3 nucleotides are TGTGCCAGCAGCTCAGGGGGCACGGGCTTCCATGGCTACACCTTC. The entire variable domain, with the rest obtained from reference TRBV11-2 and TRBJ1-2, is as follows: EAGVAQSPRYKIIEKRQSVAFWCNPISGHATLYWYQQILGQGPKLLIQFQNNGVVDDSQLPKDRFSAERLKGVDSTLKIQPAKLEDSAVYLCASSSGGTGFHGYTFGSGTRLTVV.

The chain recombines TRBV3-1 (or the pseudogene TRBV3-2) with TRBJ2-7, with 8 bases matching TRBD1. The CDR3 length is 14 residues. CDR1 is LGHDT, CDR2 YNNKEL, per germline (reference sequence). V gave up 4 bases and J gave up 5 bases; unmatched junction bases: 7. CDR3 nucleotide sequence: TGTGCCAGCAGCCCGCGGACAGGGAACGACGAGCAGTACTTC. Residues: CASSPRTGNDEQYF.

On this clone itself: In the same sample, other DNA sequences code for this CDR3. The chain has TRBV7-2 and TRBJ2-7, with D possibly matching TRBD1 (5 bases). The CDR3 extends over 14 amino acids. Per germline, CDR1 SGHTA and CDR2 FQGNSA. V dropped 1 base and J dropped 4 bases, with 11 bases sitting between them. Written as DNA, the CDR3 is TGTGCCAGCAGCTTAGTAGGGCAGGGTTACGAGCAGTACTTC. Translation: CASSLVGQGYEQYF.

This clone was counted once. The chain has TRBV6-6 and TRBJ1-5, with D unclear. CDR3 length equals 13 residues. Germline CDR1 and CDR2: MNHNY and SVGAGI (reference sequence). The V gene lost 2 bases and the J gene lost 4 bases, with 6 bases spanning the gap. CDR3: CASSYLPNQPQHF. CDR3 DNA sequence: TGTGCCAGCAGTTACCTTCCGAATCAGCCCCAGCATTTT.

The chain carries TRBV7-2 and TRBJ2-7, with D possibly matching TRBD1 (6 bases). CDR3 length: 12 residues. The V gene lost 5 bases and the J gene lost 4 bases, with 9 bases spanning the gap. CDR1 is SGHTA and CDR2 is FQGNSA in the germline V gene. The CDR3 reads CASSVGQYEQYF. CDR3 coding DNA: TGTGCCAGCAGCGTGGGACAATACGAGCAGTACTTC.

A few counts support this clone. V and J are TRBV6-5 and TRBJ1-6; D is possibly TRBD1 (6 bases). Germline V gene sequence: CDR1 MNHEY, CDR2 SVGAGI. Trimming shortened V by 5 bases and J by 11 bases, and 16 bases separated the two germline ends. CDR3 length: 14 amino acids. The CDR3 region has the DNA TGTGCCAGCAGTCGTACAGGGTCCGGAACACCCCTCCACTTT. This translates into CASSRTGSGTPLHF.

This chain connects TRBV3-1 (or the pseudogene TRBV3-2) to TRBJ1-5, with D hard to call. This CDR3 region has 13 residues. The germline V gene encodes CDR1 LGHDT and CDR2 YNNKEL (reference sequence). V was shortened by 4 bases and J by 4 bases, with 8 bases between the two germline ends. The CDR3 bases are TGTGCCAGCAGCCCTGACACAAATCAGCCCCAGCATTTT. This encodes CASSPDTNQPQHF.

CDR3 nucleotide sequence: TGCGCCAGCAGCTTGACAGGGCTAGGCTCTGGAAACACCATATATTTT. It translates to CASSLTGLGSGNTIYF. V and J are TRBV5-1 and TRBJ1-3, with a weak D call TRBD1 (6 bases). CDR1 is SGHRS and CDR2 is YFSETQ in the germline V gene. The CDR3 is 16 amino acids. The V and J ends lost 1 base and 0 bases respectively, with 11 bases between them.

The rearrangement uses TRBV5-1 and TRBJ1-3, with D perhaps matching TRBD1 (5 bases). Germline CDR1 SGHRS, CDR2 YFSETQ. Trimming took off 0 bases at V and 3 bases at J, with 13 bases between the two ends. The CDR3 loop spans 16 amino acids. The CDR3 is CASSLGQGLFGNTIYF. CDR3 coding DNA: TGCGCCAGCAGCTTGGGGCAGGGACTCTTTGGAAACACCATATATTTT.

This rearrangement joins TRBV7-2 to TRBJ1-1, with D hard to call. Germline V gives CDR1 SGHTA, CDR2 FQGNSA. The CDR3 is made up of 15 amino acids. The V and J ends lost 1 base and 0 bases respectively, with 9 bases between them. For the CDR3, the DNA is TGTGCCAGCAGCTTAGAGTCGCAGTTGAACACTGAAGCTTTCTTT. Protein: CASSLESQLNTEAFF.

The chain combines TRBV7-9 with TRBJ1-2; 8 bases agree with TRBD1. J was trimmed by 2 bases and V by 5 bases; bases with no gene match: 4. Germline CDR1 reads SEHNR; CDR2 reads FQNEAQ (reference sequence). This CDR3 spans 14 amino acids. The CDR3 reads CASSRGQGNYGYTF. Written as DNA, the CDR3 is TGTGCCAGCAGCAGAGGACAGGGAAACTATGGCTACACCTTC.

The J gene is TRBJ2-2, the V gene TRBV19; 12 bases match TRBD2. Germline V gene sequence: CDR1 LNHDA, CDR2 SQIVND (reference sequence). The CDR3 is 16 amino acids. V lost 7 bases and J lost 3; bases outside the gene matches: 6. This CDR3 reads CASKLAGGPDTGELFF. In nucleotides, the CDR3 is TGTGCCAGTAAGCTAGCGGGGGGGCCGGACACCGGGGAGCTGTTTTTT.

Concerning this clone: The same CDR3 can be traced to other DNA sequences in this sample. The chain combines TRBV7-2 with TRBJ1-2, with TRBD1 identical over 7 bases. With V trimmed by 6 bases and J by 3 bases, 4 bases remained unmatched. Germline V gene sequence: CDR1 SGHTA, CDR2 FQGNSA. This CDR3 region has 13 residues. The CDR3 region is CASRPTGDYGYTF. CDR3 nucleotide sequence: TGTGCCAGCAGACCAACAGGGGACTATGGCTACACCTTC.

This clone was seen only a few times. The V and J genes are TRBV6-5 and TRBJ1-2; tentative D call: TRBD1 (6 bases). Trimming took off 8 bases at V and 4 bases at J, with 8 bases between the two ends. Germline CDR1 MNHEY, CDR2 SVGAGI. The CDR3 contains 11 residues. As DNA, the CDR3 is TGTGCCAGCGAACAGGGCTATGGCTACACCTTC. Translated: CASEQGYGYTF.

The chain recombines TRBV21-1 with TRBJ1-3; the table assigns TRBD1, which was not confirmed against the DNA. TRBV21-1 is marked as a pseudogene. This CDR3 has 19 amino acids. The DNA for the CDR3 is TGTGCCAGCAGCAAATGGAGGTCTCAGGGGCCCAAATCTGGAAACACCATATATTTT. As protein: CASSKWRSQGPKSGNTIYF.

V is TRBV11-2 and J is TRBJ2-7; perhaps TRBD2 as D (5 bases). This CDR3 region has 15 residues. The V end lost 1 base, the J end lost 6 bases, and 16 bases lay between the germline ends. The V gene's germline CDR1 is SGHAT and CDR2 FQNNGV. CDR3 in DNA: TGTGCCAGCAGCTTAGCCCTACCCGGGAATTTCGAGCAGTACTTC. Translating gives CASSLALPGNFEQYF.

CDR3 amino acids: CASSYGTGTSPNEQFF. The CDR3 DNA reads TGTGCCAGCAGTTACGGAACCGGGACTAGTCCCAATGAGCAGTTCTTC. V gene TRBV6-2 or TRBV6-3 combines with J gene TRBJ2-1; 8 nucleotides match TRBD2. The V segment lost 2 bases and the J segment 6 bases; nucleotides outside the gene matches: 9. This CDR3 has 16 amino acids. Germline V gene lookup returns CDR1 MNHEY and CDR2 SVGEGT.